This TCR beta chain was captured by sequencing in a study of technical replicates of blood from four donors. Germline CDR1 and CDR2: MNHEY and SMNVEV (reference sequence). This CDR3 is 16 amino acids long. Trimming pared 7 bases from V and 1 base from J, leaving 19 bases between. Some clones are missing from TCRdb's copy, which holds only in-frame ones; the method was immunoSEQ multiplex PCR. In the table there are 70,000 or so clones, approximately 90% of which are singletons. The chain uses TRBV27 and TRBJ1-1; D gene ambiguous. This clonotype was sampled from a human donor in good health. The sample was T cells isolated from PBMCs. This CDR3 is CASNSRVGGGNTEAFF. The CDR3 coding sequence is TGTGCCAGCAACTCAAGGGTTGGAGGAGGGAACACTGAAGCTTTCTTT.